A single sample gave rise to the 20 T cell receptor beta chains below, sequenced in a study of beta chain features in type 1 diabetes. Study conclusions and caveats: Across all four CD4+ subsets, people with type 1 diabetes showed modestly shorter TCRB CDR3s.

These receptors' antigens are unknown. The entirety of the isolated RNA underwent reverse transcription, so expressed TCRB transcripts were sequenced. Here immunoSEQ multiplex PCR was the method, and the copy in TCRdb shows in-frame clones only, minus some. The sample has about 660,000 clones, around an eighth seen once; the top ten hold 0.035% to 0.045%. Sequences were obtained from naive CD4+ T cells from blood. These receptors were obtained from a man between 18 and 35 years old with type 1 diabetes.

The chain is built from TRBV29-1 and TRBJ2-1; D is ambiguous. Per the germline V gene, CDR1 is SQVTM and CDR2 is ANQGSEA. The ends were cut back, 7 bases at V and 7 bases at J, with 8 bases in the middle. This CDR3 contains 10 residues. CDR3 bases: TGCAGCGCGGCAACAAATGAGCAGTTCTTC. This sequence encodes CSAATNEQFF.

The table lists this clone with a few counts. V usage is TRBV29-1 and J usage is TRBJ2-6, with TRBD1 as a possible D gene (6 bases). Germline assignment: CDR1 SQVTM and CDR2 ANQGSEA. The V end was cut by 7 bases, the J end by 4 bases, with 14 bases between. The CDR3 runs to 14 residues. CDR3 sequence (DNA): TGCAGCGCCCGCCAGGGGACCGGGGCCAACGTCCTGACTTTC. Amino acids: CSARQGTGANVLTF. Variable domain in full (rest from reference TRBV29-1 and TRBJ2-6): SAVISQKPSRDICQRGTSLTIQCQVDSQVTMMFWYRQQPGQSLTLIATANQGSEATYESGFVIDKFPISRPNLTFSTLTVSNMSPEDSSIYLCSARQGTGANVLTFGAGSRLTVL.

As for this clone: At the DNA level, this CDR3 is encoded by other sequences in the same sample as well. The chain recombines TRBV5-1 with TRBJ2-7, with 9 bases fitting TRBD1. Unmatched junction bases numbered 5, after V lost 0 bases and J lost 4 bases. Germline loops: CDR1 SGHRS, CDR2 YFSETQ. This CDR3 is built from 15 residues. The CDR3 nucleotides are TGCGCCAGCAGCTTGGCCCCCGGACAGGGGTACGAGCAGTACTTC. Translated, it gives CASSLAPGQGYEQYF.

The chain links TRBV9 to TRBJ2-3; 12 positions agree with TRBD2. Germline V CDR1 and CDR2: SGDLS, YYNGEE. V lost 0 bases and J lost 4; bases outside the gene matches: 6. The CDR3 contains 17 residues. CDR3 residues: CASSVGLAGGPADTQYF. The CDR3 DNA reads as TGTGCCAGCAGCGTAGGCCTAGCGGGAGGGCCTGCAGATACGCAGTATTTT.

This clone was seen only a few times. This chain connects TRBV10-3 to TRBJ2-7; TRBD2 agrees at 8 bases. There are 14 residues in the CDR3. Germline trimming cut 0 bases from V and 6 bases from J; bases unmatched to any gene: 4. CDR1 is ENHRY and CDR2 is SYGVKD in the germline V gene. The CDR3 nucleotides read TGTGCCATCAGTGAGTCCGGGACTAGATTCGAGCAGTACTTC. Translating gives CAISESGTRFEQYF.

Note on this clone: Other DNA sequences in the same sample also yield this CDR3. As DNA, the CDR3 is TGTGCCAGCAGCTTGGGACTCTTGAGCTCCTACGAGCAGTACTTC. Amino acid sequence: CASSLGLLSSYEQYF. The chain couples TRBV7-2 to TRBJ2-7; D perhaps matches TRBD2 (6 bases). The CDR3 spans 15 residues. Trimming removed 3 bases from V and 0 bases from J, with 12 bases in between. The germline V gene encodes CDR1 SGHTA and CDR2 FQGNSA.

This rearrangement joins TRBV6-5 to TRBJ2-3; unclear D gene. V was shortened by 0 bases and J by 9 bases, with 10 bases between the two germline ends. This CDR3 region has 13 residues. CDR1 and CDR2 from the germline V gene are MNHEY and SVGAGI. CDR3 loop: CASSYSSTLTQYF. Here the CDR3 DNA reads TGTGCCAGCAGTTACTCGTCTACATTGACGCAGTATTTT.

This clone has a handful of counts. The sample has other DNA sequences that encode this CDR3 too. The chain links TRBV6-5 to TRBJ2-3, with D unclear. The CDR3 totals 11 residues. Trimming shortened V by 8 bases and J by 0 bases, and 3 bases separated the two germline ends. Germline V gene sequence: CDR1 MNHEY, CDR2 SVGAGI. The CDR3 DNA sequence: TGTGCCAGCGGAAGCACAGATACGCAGTATTTT. The encoded protein is CASGSTDTQYF.

This clone was observed a few times. The same CDR3 arises from other DNA sequences in this sample as well. V and J are TRBV30 and TRBJ2-2; D possibly corresponds to TRBD1 (5 bases). V lost 1 base and J 3 bases, leaving 6 bases between the germline ends. The CDR3 runs 13 residues. Per the germline V gene, CDR1 is GTSNPN and CDR2 is SVGIG (reference sequence). The CDR3 DNA is TGTGCCTGGAGTGAGGGGTACACCGGGGAGCTGTTTTTT. Translated: CAWSEGYTGELFF.

As for this clone: Mismatch with germline at one junction end may stem from a read error. The CDR3 sequence: CAGSLVGEQFF. The CDR3 DNA sequence: TGCGCCGGCAGCTTGGTAGGGGAGCAGTTCTTC. This chain uses TRBV5-1 with TRBJ2-1; D is ambiguous. This CDR3 spans 11 amino acids. From germline, CDR1 is SGHRS and CDR2 YFSETQ.

The V gene is TRBV6-5, the J gene TRBJ1-1, with a possible D match to TRBD1 (5 bases). CDR1 is MNHEY and CDR2 is SVGAGI in the germline V gene. V was clipped by 6 bases and J by 6 bases, with 17 bases between them. This CDR3 spans 14 amino acids. CDR3 loop: CASRWDRTGPEAFF. CDR3 nucleotide sequence: TGTGCCAGCAGGTGGGACCGGACGGGCCCTGAAGCTTTCTTT.

This clone was counted a few times. The chain couples TRBV20-1 to TRBJ2-4; TRBD2 agrees at 7 bases. Germline V gene lookup returns CDR1 DFQATT and CDR2 SNEGSKA (reference sequence). With V trimmed by 7 bases and J by 9 bases, 6 bases remained unmatched. CDR3 length equals 11 residues. CDR3 nucleotides: TGCAGTGGGTATAGGGAGGGCATTCAGTACTTC. Its translation is CSGYREGIQYF.

The rearrangement links TRBV9 to TRBJ2-1, with 9 positions matching TRBD1. The J segment lost 11 bases and the V segment lost 4 bases, leaving 7 bases of the junction unmatched. Germline V gene sequence: CDR1 SGDLS, CDR2 YYNGEE. The CDR3 is made up of 13 amino acids. In nucleotides, the CDR3 is TGTGCCAGCAGCAAACGGACAGGGGAGAAGCAGTTCTTC. Translated: CASSKRTGEKQFF.

As regards this clone: The sample contains more than one DNA sequence encoding this CDR3. The chain employs TRBV30 and TRBJ2-7, with D unclear. The length of the CDR3 is 12 residues. CDR1 and CDR2 (germline): GTSNPN, SVGIG (reference sequence). The V gene lost 3 bases and the J gene lost 0 bases, with 6 bases spanning the gap. The CDR3 region is CAWSPGSYEQYF. CDR3 nucleotides: TGTGCCTGGAGCCCCGGCTCCTACGAGCAGTACTTC. Combining the CDR3 with reference TRBV30 and TRBJ2-7 gives the whole variable domain SQTIHQWPATLVQPVGSPLSLECTVEGTSNPNLYWYRQAAGRGLQLLFYSVGIGQISSEVPQNLSASRPQDRQFILSSKKLLLSDSGFYLCAWSPGSYEQYFGPGTRLTVT.

The rearrangement links TRBV30 to TRBJ2-6, with no clear D. CDR1 GTSNPN and CDR2 SVGIG come from the germline V gene (reference sequence). Between the trimmed V and J ends, which lost 0 bases and 4 bases, there was a span of 7 bases. The CDR3 has 14 residues. This CDR3 is CAWSVSLGANVLTF. The CDR3 coding sequence is TGTGCCTGGAGTGTCTCATTGGGGGCCAACGTCCTGACTTTC.

This clone was recorded a few times. The rearrangement joins TRBV7-9 to TRBJ2-7, with D maybe TRBD1 (5 bases). Germline loops: CDR1 SEHNR, CDR2 FQNEAQ (reference sequence). V was cut by 5 bases and J by 3 bases, with 17 bases left in between. There are 15 residues in the CDR3. The CDR3 sequence: CASSQGAPQNYEQYF. The CDR3 coding sequence is TGTGCCAGCAGCCAAGGGGCGCCACAAAACTACGAGCAGTACTTC.

The chain is built from TRBV9 and TRBJ2-2; D perhaps matches TRBD2 (7 bases). The CDR3 has 15 amino acids. Trimming removed 2 bases at V and 2 bases at J, with 10 bases between. The V gene's germline CDR1 is SGDLS and CDR2 YYNGEE. The CDR3 DNA is TGTGCCAGCAGCGTTCGGGGGGCTAACACCGGGGAGCTGTTTTTT. Translated: CASSVRGANTGELFF.

This chain joins TRBV4-1 and TRBJ1-5; 10 bases agree with TRBD1. J lost 3 bases, V lost 3 bases, and 5 bases had no gene match. CDR1 MGHRA and CDR2 YSYEKL come from the germline V gene. The CDR3 extends over 16 amino acids. CDR3 nucleotide sequence: TGCGCCAGCAGCCATACGACAGGGGGCCACAATCAGCCCCAGCATTTT. The encoded protein is CASSHTTGGHNQPQHF.

The chain recombines TRBV7-2 with TRBJ2-7; D unresolved. Germline V lookup: CDR1 SGHTA, CDR2 FQGNSA. V lost 5 bases and J 7 bases, leaving 6 bases between the germline ends. This CDR3 contains 10 residues. The CDR3 loop is CASSPAEQYF. The CDR3 DNA sequence: TGTGCCAGCAGCCCCGCAGAGCAGTACTTC.

The chain has TRBV29-1 and TRBJ2-7; possibly TRBD1 for D (6 bases). The V gene's germline CDR1 is SQVTM and CDR2 ANQGSEA. V was shortened by 1 base and J by 0 bases, with 10 bases between the two germline ends. This CDR3 is built from 14 residues. The CDR3 DNA sequence: TGCAGCGTTGAAGCGGGCAGGGGCTCCTACGAGCAGTACTTC. Its translation is CSVEAGRGSYEQYF.